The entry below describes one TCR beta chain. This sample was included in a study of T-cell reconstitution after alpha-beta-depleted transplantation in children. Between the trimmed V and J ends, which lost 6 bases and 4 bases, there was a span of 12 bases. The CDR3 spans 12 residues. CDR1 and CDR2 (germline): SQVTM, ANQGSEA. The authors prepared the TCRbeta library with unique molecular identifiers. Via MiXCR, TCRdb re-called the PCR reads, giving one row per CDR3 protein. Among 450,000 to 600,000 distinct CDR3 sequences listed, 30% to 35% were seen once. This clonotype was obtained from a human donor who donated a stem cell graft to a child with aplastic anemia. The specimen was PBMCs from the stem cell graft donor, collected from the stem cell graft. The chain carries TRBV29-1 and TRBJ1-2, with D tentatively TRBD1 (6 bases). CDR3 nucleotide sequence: TGCAGCGTGACTACAGGGACCTATGGCTACACCTTC. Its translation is CSVTTGTYGYTF.